These 24 T cell receptor beta chains came from one sample sequenced in a study of cytomegalovirus exposure and HLA in healthy donors. Sequencing was performed with immunoSEQ multiplex PCR; in TCRdb, only in-frame clones are kept and a portion is missing. The data contain 220,000 or so clones, around 78% of them singletons. The material sequenced was PBMCs. Receptors originate from a woman aged 18-35 years in good health and CMV-seronegative.

The V call is TRBV2, the J call TRBJ1-2; no definite D call. The CDR3 loop spans 15 amino acids. Per germline, CDR1 SNHLY and CDR2 FYNNEI. Trimming pared 3 bases from V and 0 bases from J, leaving 11 bases between. Written as DNA, the CDR3 is TGTGCCAGCAGTGAGGCCGGACTAGCTAACTATGGCTACACCTTC. The encoded protein is CASSEAGLANYGYTF.

The chain employs TRBV6-6 and TRBJ2-3; either TRBD1 or TRBD2 may supply D (5 bases each). V dropped 6 bases and J dropped 8 bases, with 24 bases sitting between them. There are 16 residues in the CDR3. Germline V gene data show CDR1 as MNHNY and CDR2 as SVGAGI (reference sequence). The CDR3 nucleotides are TGTGCCAGCAGGAAGAGGGACCGGGGTAGTGAGGTTACGCAGTATTTT. It is translated as CASRKRDRGSEVTQYF.

With regard to this clone: At one boundary the junction diverges from the germline segment, which might be a read error. The rearrangement uses TRBV11-2 and TRBJ2-5, with D possibly matching TRBD1 (5 bases). The CDR3 runs to 13 residues. The germline gives CDR1 SGHAT, CDR2 FQNNGV. The CDR3 DNA follows: TGTGCCAGCAGCCTAGACAGAGAAGAGACCCAGTACTTC. This gives the protein CASSLDREETQYF. Supplemented by reference TRBV11-2 and TRBJ2-5, the full variable domain reads EAGVAQSPRYKIIEKRQSVAFWCNPISGHATLYWYQQILGQGPKLLIQFQNNGVVDDSQLPKDRFSAERLKGVDSTLKIQPAKLEDSAVYLCASSLDREETQYFGPGTRLLVL.

The chain employs TRBV27 and TRBJ2-2, with TRBD2 matching 9 bases. Per germline, CDR1 MNHEY and CDR2 SMNVEV (reference sequence). The CDR3 covers 14 residues. The V gene end was trimmed by 4 bases and the J gene end by 6 bases; junction bases not matched to a gene: 3. CDR3 residues: CASSWTSEAGELFF. The CDR3 nucleotides read TGTGCCAGCAGTTGGACTAGCGAGGCCGGGGAGCTGTTTTTT.

This clone was seen repeatedly, ten times or more. Different DNA sequences within this sample yield the same CDR3. This chain joins TRBV2 and TRBJ1-5; D is perhaps TRBD1 (5 bases). The ends were cut back, 5 bases at V and 4 bases at J, with 9 bases in the middle. The length of the CDR3 is 13 residues. Germline values: CDR1 SNHLY, CDR2 FYNNEI. CDR3 nucleotides: TGTGCCAGCAGTCTTACAGGTAATCAGCCCCAGCATTTT. This sequence encodes CASSLTGNQPQHF.

J is TRBJ2-2 and V is TRBV14, with a possible D match to TRBD2 (5 bases). Trimming removed 5 bases from V and 4 bases from J, with 26 bases in between. The CDR3 extends over 19 amino acids. CDR1 is SGHDN and CDR2 is FVKESK in the germline V gene. DNA for the CDR3: TGTGCCAGCAGCTCCCTCCGGCCATCAGGTTCCGCGGGCACCGGGGAGCTGTTTTTT. This encodes CASSSLRPSGSAGTGELFF.

The gene calls are TRBV4-1 and TRBJ2-1; D is unresolved. The CDR3 covers 15 residues. In germline, CDR1 is MGHRA, CDR2 YSYEKL. V lost 4 bases, J lost 2 bases, and 12 bases lay in between. Here the CDR3 DNA reads TGCGCCAGCAGCCCTCGAGCTCTAACCTACAATGAGCAGTTCTTC. Amino acids: CASSPRALTYNEQFF.

The V call is TRBV27, the J call TRBJ1-1; D remains unclear. CDR1 and CDR2 (germline): MNHEY, SMNVEV (reference sequence). The CDR3 loop spans 14 amino acids. V lost 6 bases and J 1 base, leaving 12 bases between the germline ends. CDR3 region: CASRLAGWNTEAFF. In nucleotides, the CDR3 is TGTGCCAGCAGACTCGCCGGTTGGAACACTGAAGCTTTCTTT.

V usage is TRBV30 and J usage is TRBJ1-2; 12 bases fit TRBD1. With 4 bases clipped from V and 4 bases from J, the junction kept 13 bases outside the gene matches. Per germline, CDR1 GTSNPN and CDR2 SVGIG (reference sequence). CDR3 length: 17 amino acids. The CDR3 loop is CAWIRMGQGALGYGYTF. The CDR3 DNA is TGTGCCTGGATAAGGATGGGACAGGGGGCGTTAGGCTATGGCTACACCTTC.

There are a few counts of this clone. The chain joins TRBV2 to TRBJ2-1; D is unclear. From germline, CDR1 is SNHLY and CDR2 FYNNEI. V was trimmed by 1 base and J by 10 bases, leaving 8 bases between them. The CDR3 sequence is 12 residues long. The CDR3 here is CASSEVGTEQFF. In DNA, the CDR3 is TGTGCCAGCAGTGAAGTGGGAACCGAGCAGTTCTTC.

The chain links TRBV20-1 to TRBJ2-5, with D unresolved. The CDR3 sequence is 11 residues long. Per germline, CDR1 DFQATT and CDR2 SNEGSKA (reference sequence). Deletions cut 5 bases from V and 5 bases from J, with 9 bases between. CDR3 residues: CSAPAGETQYF. The CDR3 region has the DNA TGCAGTGCTCCTGCCGGGGAGACCCAGTACTTC.

This clone was seen only once. The chain recombines TRBV5-8 with TRBJ1-6; TRBD1 might be the D (5 bases). Trimming took 2 bases from V and 10 from J, leaving 16 bases between them. The CDR3 consists of 15 residues. Germline assignment: CDR1 SGHTS and CDR2 YDEGEE. The CDR3 DNA sequence: TGTGCCAGCAGCTTCCGGGGCCTTACTGGATCACCCCTCCACTTT. Residues: CASSFRGLTGSPLHF.

V gene TRBV6-1 combines with J gene TRBJ2-5, with TRBD2 identical over 9 bases. Germline loops: CDR1 MNHNS, CDR2 SASEGT. CDR3 length: 14 residues. V shed 7 bases and J 4 bases; nucleotides not matched to a gene: 7. CDR3 in amino acids: CASKPRGGLETQYF. The DNA of the CDR3 is TGTGCCAGCAAACCGCGGGGGGGATTAGAGACCCAGTACTTC.

The gene calls are TRBV7-6 and TRBJ2-7, with unresolved D. The CDR3 totals 13 residues. Germline CDR1 reads SGHVS; CDR2 reads FNYEAQ. Trimming stripped 5 bases from V and 2 bases from J, with 10 bases between. CDR3 residues: CASSPQETYEQYF. The CDR3 DNA reads as TGTGCCAGCAGCCCCCAGGAAACCTACGAGCAGTACTTC.

The CDR3 loop is CASSPSGSSYEQYF. In DNA form, the CDR3 reads TGTGCCAGCAGCCCTAGCGGGAGCTCCTACGAGCAGTACTTC. The chain carries TRBV7-6 and TRBJ2-7, with 10 bases aligning to TRBD2. The CDR3 covers 14 residues. V was pared by 5 bases and J by 0 bases, with 1 base of the junction left unmatched. CDR1 is SGHVS and CDR2 is FNYEAQ in the germline V gene.

This chain links TRBV2 with TRBJ1-5; TRBD1 is a possible D gene (5 bases). Germline V gene sequence: CDR1 SNHLY, CDR2 FYNNEI. Trimming cost V 2 bases and J 1 base, with 9 bases left between them. This CDR3 region has 15 residues. CDR3 residues: CASSELQGSNQPQHF. In DNA form, the CDR3 reads TGTGCCAGCAGTGAATTGCAGGGAAGCAATCAGCCCCAGCATTTT.

J is TRBJ1-2 and V is TRBV6-5; 8 bases align to TRBD1. The CDR3 totals 14 residues. J was trimmed by 14 bases and V by 0 bases; bases with no gene match: 11. Per germline, CDR1 MNHEY and CDR2 SVGAGI. The CDR3 sequence: CASSYSNDRGGWTF. In DNA form, the CDR3 reads TGTGCCAGCAGTTACTCGAATGACAGGGGAGGTTGGACCTTC.

The CDR3 loop is CASRRTGNTEAFF. The CDR3 nucleotides are TGCGCCAGCAGAAGGACAGGAAACACTGAAGCTTTCTTT. This chain connects TRBV5-1 to TRBJ1-1, with TRBD1 identical over 7 bases. The CDR3 covers 13 residues. V gave up 5 bases and J gave up 2 bases; unmatched junction bases: 3. Germline V gives CDR1 SGHRS, CDR2 YFSETQ.

V gene TRBV28 combines with J gene TRBJ1-4; the D is unclear. The CDR3 length is 14 residues. V dropped 2 bases and J dropped 0 bases, with 4 bases sitting between them. Germline V gives CDR1 MDHEN, CDR2 SYDVKM. The CDR3 bases are TGTGCCAGCAGTTTACGGACAACTAATGAAAAACTGTTTTTT. It codes for CASSLRTTNEKLFF.

The rearrangement links TRBV9 to TRBJ2-7; 7 nucleotides line up with TRBD2. CDR1 and CDR2 (germline): SGDLS, YYNGEE. With 6 bases clipped from V and 3 bases from J, the junction kept 9 bases outside the gene matches. The CDR3 totals 14 residues. The DNA for the CDR3 is TGTGCCAGCACCCCCGGGGGAGGGGACTACGAGCAGTACTTC. It translates to CASTPGGGDYEQYF.

This clone was seen more than once but under ten times. The chain uses TRBV18 and TRBJ1-5, with 8 bases lining up with TRBD1. CDR1 is KGHSH and CDR2 is LQKENI in the germline V gene. CDR3 length equals 16 residues. V was clipped by 3 bases and J by 2 bases; unmatched bases: 6. CDR3 coding DNA: TGTGCCAGCTCACCCTTGGGGGGACAGGGCAATCAGCCCCAGCATTTT. Protein sequence: CASSPLGGQGNQPQHF.

The V gene is TRBV4-2, the J gene TRBJ2-3; D might be TRBD2 (5 bases). Germline V gene data show CDR1 as LGHNA and CDR2 as YNFKEQ. The CDR3 contains 16 residues. V was shortened by 3 bases and J by 6 bases, with 19 bases between the two germline ends. In DNA, the CDR3 is TGTGCCAGCAGCCAGGAACTAGTTCTCTCGGGGGATACGCAGTATTTT. This gives the protein CASSQELVLSGDTQYF.

The chain couples TRBV2 to TRBJ2-3; the D gene is possibly TRBD1 (7 bases). CDR1 and CDR2 from the germline V gene are SNHLY and FYNNEI. Trimming pared 7 bases from V and 0 bases from J, leaving 17 bases between. CDR3 length equals 16 residues. DNA of the CDR3: TGTGCCAGCACCCAAGGAGGGGGCCCCAGCACAGATACGCAGTATTTT. It codes for CASTQGGGPSTDTQYF.

This clone appeared a few times. The genes are TRBV2 and TRBJ1-2; no firm D call. The CDR3 sequence is 13 residues long. CDR1 SNHLY and CDR2 FYNNEI come from the germline V gene. V was cut by 8 bases and J by 6 bases, with 16 bases left in between. The CDR3 here is CASSYFEAHGYTF. CDR3 nucleotides: TGTGCCAGCTCCTACTTCGAGGCTCATGGCTACACCTTC.